What follows are 3 T cell receptor beta chains derived from one specimen sequenced in a study of blood T cell repertoires in COVID-19. Generated by immunoSEQ multiplex PCR, the TCRdb table keeps only in-frame clones and is missing some. The sample lists about 230,000 clones; roughly 85% were seen once. The sequenced material came from peripheral blood. These TCRs come from a woman in her 70s with active or convalescent COVID-19.

V gene TRBV7-9 combines with J gene TRBJ1-6, with D possibly matching TRBD1 (6 bases). The CDR3 spans 15 residues. Germline V gene sequence: CDR1 SEHNR, CDR2 FQNEAQ (reference sequence). Trimming left V 2 bases short and J 10 bases short, with 15 bases between. CDR3 residues: CASSLKGWGGSPLHF. CDR3 nucleotide sequence: TGTGCCAGCAGCTTAAAAGGGTGGGGGGGCTCACCCCTCCACTTT.

J is TRBJ2-1 and V is TRBV3-1 (or the pseudogene TRBV3-2), with 12 bases lining up with TRBD2. The V gene's germline CDR1 is LGHDT and CDR2 YNNKEL (reference sequence). This CDR3 region has 19 residues. Trimming at V came to 2 bases and at J to 0 bases, leaving 8 bases not matched to a gene. The CDR3 sequence: CASSQLGTSGSSSYNEQFF. The CDR3 nucleotides are TGTGCCAGCAGCCAACTTGGGACTAGCGGGTCTAGCTCCTACAATGAGCAGTTCTTC.

This clone appeared a few times. The chain couples TRBV29-1 to TRBJ2-7; 13 nucleotides agree with TRBD2. This CDR3 has 13 residues. V gave up 6 bases and J gave up 4 bases; unmatched junction bases: 3. Looked up from germline, CDR1 is SQVTM and CDR2 is ANQGSEA. CDR3 protein: CSVETSGRYEQYF. CDR3 nucleotide sequence: TGCAGCGTGGAGACTAGCGGGAGGTACGAGCAGTACTTC.